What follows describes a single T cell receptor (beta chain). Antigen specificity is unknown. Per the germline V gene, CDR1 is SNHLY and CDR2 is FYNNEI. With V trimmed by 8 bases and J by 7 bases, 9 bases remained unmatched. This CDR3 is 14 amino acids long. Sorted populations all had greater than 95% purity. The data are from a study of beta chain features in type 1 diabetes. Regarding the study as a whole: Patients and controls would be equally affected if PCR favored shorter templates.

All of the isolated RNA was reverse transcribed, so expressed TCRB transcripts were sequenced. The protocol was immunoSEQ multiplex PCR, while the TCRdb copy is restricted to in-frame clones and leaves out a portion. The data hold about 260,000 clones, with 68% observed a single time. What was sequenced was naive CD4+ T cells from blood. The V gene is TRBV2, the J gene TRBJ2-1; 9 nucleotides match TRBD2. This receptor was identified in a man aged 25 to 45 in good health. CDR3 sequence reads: CASVGLAGRNEQFF. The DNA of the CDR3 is TGTGCCAGCGTAGGCCTAGCGGGACGGAATGAGCAGTTCTTC. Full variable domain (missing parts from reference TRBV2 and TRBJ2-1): EPEVTQTPSHQVTQMGQEVILRCVPISNHLYFYWYRQILGQKVEFLVSFYNNEISEKSEIFDDQFSVERPDGSNFTLKIRSTKLEDSAMYFCASVGLAGRNEQFFGPGTRLTVL.